This T cell receptor (beta chain) is from a study of identical twins. Whole-study findings and limits: Models came in too low on out-of-frame TCR alpha sharing in monozygotic twins.

With 1 base clipped from V and 10 bases from J, the junction kept 5 bases outside the gene matches. Germline values: CDR1 DFQATT, CDR2 SNEGSKA (reference sequence). The CDR3 loop spans 14 amino acids. On this clonotype itself: The antigen is unknown.

Each CDR3 protein is one row after TCRdb ran MiXCR on the 5' RACE reads. This sample has fewer than 500,000 distinct CDR3 sequences; 20% to 25% occur once, and the top ten carry around 3%. Another study also made use of these data, one on T cells expressing NK-cell markers.

The source material was CD4+ T cells sorted from blood. The V gene is TRBV20-1, the J gene TRBJ1-6; 9 positions agree with TRBD1. The sequence was collected from a woman under 30 in good health. Here the CDR3 DNA reads TGCAGTGCTAGAGGGGACAGGGTGGGATCACCCCTCCACTTT. This gives the protein CSARGDRVGSPLHF.